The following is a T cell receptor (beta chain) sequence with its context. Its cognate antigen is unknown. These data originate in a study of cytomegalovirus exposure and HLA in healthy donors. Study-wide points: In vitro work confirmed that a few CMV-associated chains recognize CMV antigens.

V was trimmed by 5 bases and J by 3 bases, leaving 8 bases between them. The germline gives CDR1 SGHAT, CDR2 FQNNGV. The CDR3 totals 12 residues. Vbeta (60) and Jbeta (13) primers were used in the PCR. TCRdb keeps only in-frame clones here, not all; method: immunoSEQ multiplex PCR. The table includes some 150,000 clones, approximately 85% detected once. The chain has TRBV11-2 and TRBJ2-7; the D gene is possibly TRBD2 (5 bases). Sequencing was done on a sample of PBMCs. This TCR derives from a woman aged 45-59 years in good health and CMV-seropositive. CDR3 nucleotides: TGTGCCAGCAGCCGGGGTGTCTACGAGCAGTACTTC. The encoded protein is CASSRGVYEQYF.